This T cell receptor (beta chain) emerged from a study of neurological immune-mediated disorders (dated by TCRdb to between 2018 and 2020). About the study as a whole: Using UMI-based sequencing, the study compared peripheral blood TCR-beta repertoires from patients with HTLV-I-associated myelopathy (HAM/TSP), patients with multiple sclerosis, and healthy controls. The approximately 110 TCR-beta libraries included longitudinal samples, technical triplicates and paired sorted CD4+ and CD8+ T-cell subsets alongside PBMC samples. The cohort comprised about 71 subjects: 14 HAM/TSP patients, 35 or so multiple sclerosis patients and some 20 healthy controls. Overall study results and their limits: TCR clonal expansion was greatest in HAM/TSP patients and smallest in MS patients, who ranked below even healthy controls. No identical CDR3 amino acid sequences were shared among expanded clones across subjects, suggesting private TCR-beta repertoires in all groups.

Healthy controls were blood bank volunteers in Maryland, USA. Libraries from unsorted PBMCs were made from 2 million PBMCs kept in RNAlater at -80 degrees C until RNA extraction. Peripheral blood was subjected to Ficoll-Hypaque density gradient centrifugation to isolate PBMCs, which were then cryopreserved in liquid nitrogen. To synthesize cDNA, template-switch 5'RACE was performed with a primer carrying a 10-nucleotide random unique molecular identifier so that each TCR transcript was tagged. Every sequencing run yielded over 190 million TCR-beta sequences covering 15-18 subjects. The RNeasy kit was used to extract total RNA. Using the KAPA Real-time Library Amplification kit, TCR-beta VDJ regions were amplified with primers for the TCR constant region and the 5'RACE anchor. Sample indexes and Illumina adaptors were added in a first PCR, and a second PCR then increased library yield. After Ampure bead purification, the TCR product of roughly 650 bp was size-selected on a 2% E-gel SizeSelection system. Before pooling, library quality was assessed on a Bioanalyzer, concentration was determined with Qubit, and library quantification was performed with the Kapa Library Quantification kit. Libraries were sequenced paired-end 2 x 150 bp on an Illumina HiSeq 2500. To increase sequence diversity, roughly 24-32% phiX was spiked into each library pool. On the study's bioinformatics: The quality-filtered reads were processed with the UMI-based MiGEC pipeline, whose error correction step removed more than 90% of the raw TCR sequences. IMGT germline references were used for aligning VDJ genes, and each clonotype was defined as a unique CDR3 amino acid sequence together with its V-J genes. Clonal expansion, Shannon diversity and CDR3 relatedness (CalcPairwiseDistances, ClusterSamples) were evaluated with VDJtools, and phylogenetic trees were built with CLCbio workbench. Expanded clones were defined as having at least 8 unique UMIs, based on coefficient-of-variation modelling across technical triplicates. TCRdb reworked the public reads: Q25 trimming with fastp, MiXCR clone assembly, productive beta chains retained. Each entry merges the rows of one CDR3 protein and shows their most common DNA and genes. The V and J calls shown here were made by TCRdb, not taken from the authors' results. The sample has almost 30,000 distinct CDR3 sequences on record, about 12% of them singletons. The ten largest clones add up to 5.5% to 7% of the sample.

This clonotype occurred many times. Its antigen is not yet known. Base-call qualities are not available, and no considerably larger clone is one nucleotide away. Counted from cysteine to phenylalanine, this CDR3 has 16 amino acids. Of all the DNA, just the CDR3 is kept, 48 bases in frame from base 1. V loses 3 bases at its end and J loses 0 bases; junction bases beyond the gene matches: 7. CDR1 is given as DFQATT and CDR2 as SNEGSKA, both from the germline V gene (reference sequence). Sequenced sample: PBMCs. This receptor chain uses TRBV20-1 and TRBJ2-7; 11 central bases correspond to TRBD2. This sequence originates from a woman in her sixties or seventies in good health. The DNA sequence reads TGCAGTGCTAGGGGGCTAGCGGGGGGCTACTCCTACGAGCAGTACTTC. The translation is CSARGLAGGYSYEQYF.